This entry features one T cell receptor (beta chain) sequence. Its target is unknown. CDR3 length equals 15 residues. With 7 bases removed from V and 0 bases from J, the gap between germline ends came to 10 bases. Germline V gene sequence: CDR1 MNHEY, CDR2 SVGAGI. The data derive from a study of CD8+ T cells in alopecia areata. Study-level points and caveats: Clarity of TCR sharing across patients fell short of that in mice, possibly HLA-related. Greater clonality was observed in lesional scalp samples, especially alopecia totalis/universalis, versus normal scalp.

Researchers gathered lesional scalp punch biopsies and peripheral blood from patients with alopecia areata. Following RNA extraction, reverse transcription yielded cDNA that acted as the sequencing template. Some clones are missing from TCRdb's copy, which holds only in-frame ones; the method was immunoSEQ multiplex PCR. The table shows approximately 150,000 clones, with 87% occurring only once. The chain combines TRBV6-5 with TRBJ2-6; no firm D call. The receptor was isolated from a human donor with alopecia areata. Sequences were derived from CD8+ T cells sorted from blood, sampled at week 0. Written as DNA, the CDR3 is TGTGCCAGCACGACCGACAACTCTGGGGCCAACGTCCTGACTTTC. Its protein product is CASTTDNSGANVLTF.